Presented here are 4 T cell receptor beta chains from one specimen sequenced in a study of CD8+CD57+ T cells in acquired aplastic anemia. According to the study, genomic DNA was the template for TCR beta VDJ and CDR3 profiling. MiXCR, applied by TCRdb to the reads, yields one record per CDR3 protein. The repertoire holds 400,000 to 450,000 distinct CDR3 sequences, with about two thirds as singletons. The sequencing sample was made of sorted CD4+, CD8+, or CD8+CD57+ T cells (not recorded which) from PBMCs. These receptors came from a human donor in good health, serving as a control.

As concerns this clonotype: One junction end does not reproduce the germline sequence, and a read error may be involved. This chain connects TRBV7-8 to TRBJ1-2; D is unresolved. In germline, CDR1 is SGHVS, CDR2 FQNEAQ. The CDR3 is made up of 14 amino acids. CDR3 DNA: TGTGCCAGCAGCGGCCTTTGGACGGCTTGTGGCTACGCGTTC. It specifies CASSGLWTACGYAF.

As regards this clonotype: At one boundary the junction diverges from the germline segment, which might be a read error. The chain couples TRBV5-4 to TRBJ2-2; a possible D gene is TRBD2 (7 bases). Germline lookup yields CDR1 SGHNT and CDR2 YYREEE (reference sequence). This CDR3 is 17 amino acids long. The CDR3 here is CASSFRGGGEITGELFF. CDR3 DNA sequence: TGTGCTAGCAGCTTCCGGGGAGGGGGGGAGATCACCGGGGAGCTGTTTTTT.

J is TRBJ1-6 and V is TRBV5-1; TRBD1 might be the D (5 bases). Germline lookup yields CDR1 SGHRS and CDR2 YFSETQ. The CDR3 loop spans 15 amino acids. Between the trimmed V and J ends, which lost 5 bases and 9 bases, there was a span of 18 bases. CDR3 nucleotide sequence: TGCGCCAGCAGGGAGACAGTGGATTTTGGTTCACCCCTCCACTTT. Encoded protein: CASRETVDFGSPLHF.

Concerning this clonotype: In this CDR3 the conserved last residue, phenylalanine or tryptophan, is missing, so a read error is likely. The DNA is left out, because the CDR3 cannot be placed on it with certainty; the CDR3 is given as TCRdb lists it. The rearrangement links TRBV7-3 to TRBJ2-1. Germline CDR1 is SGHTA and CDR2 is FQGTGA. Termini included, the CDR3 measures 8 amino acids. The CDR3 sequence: CASSLAFV.